Given below is one T cell receptor beta chain in context. Its antigen is still unknown. Trimming left V 1 base short and J 3 bases short, with 19 bases between. This CDR3 is 18 amino acids long. CDR1 PRHDT and CDR2 FYEKMQ come from the germline V gene (reference sequence). The data are from a study of cytotoxic CD8 clonotypes in ibrutinib-treated CLL. Study observations and caveats: Among the clonotypes, public ones were uncommon and contracted or held stable on treatment. Sustained-remission and progressing patients had different sampling times.

With sequencing, the targeted depth ranged from 1 in 200,000 to 1 in 1 million T cells. The assay was immunoSEQ multiplex PCR, and TCRdb's table has in-frame clones only and misses some. The sample lists some 120,000 clones; about 50% were seen once. The sample was PBMCs, taken after 24 months of ibrutinib treatment. This TCR derives from a human donor with chronic lymphocytic leukemia. The gene calls are TRBV13 and TRBJ1-5; D gene ambiguous. The CDR3 protein is CASSLDSDGVPNNQPQHF. DNA of the CDR3: TGTGCCAGCAGCTTAGATTCGGACGGGGTCCCTAACAATCAGCCCCAGCATTTT.